This record concerns one T cell receptor (beta chain) sequence. As yet, its antigen is unknown. CDR3 length equals 19 residues. Germline loops: CDR1 SGDLS, CDR2 YYNGEE. Trimming took 0 bases from V and 7 from J; bases not matched to a gene: 18. These data come from a study of CD8 T cells in Susac syndrome. The study's findings and limits: The number of individuals included in the study's TCR sequencing and HLA analysis was acknowledged as relatively small.

Random hexamers served to reverse transcribe roughly 0.5 to 1 ug RNA. TCRdb called the immunoSEQ multiplex PCR reads again in MiXCR, with one record for every CDR3 protein. The sample carries 250,000 to 300,000 distinct CDR3 sequences, about 85% recorded once. The clonotype originates from a human donor with multiple sclerosis. The genes are TRBV9 and TRBJ2-1; 8 nucleotides align to TRBD2. The sample comprised CD8+ T cells from PBMCs. The chain's CDR3 is CASSVVRNGRAGLRNEQFF. In nucleotides, the CDR3 is TGTGCCAGCAGCGTAGTTCGGAACGGGAGGGCCGGATTGAGGAATGAGCAGTTCTTC. The whole variable domain, filled in from reference TRBV9 and TRBJ2-1, reads DSGVTQTPKHLITATGQRVTLRCSPRSGDLSVYWYQQSLDQGLQFLIQYYNGEERAKGNILERFSAQQFPDLHSELNLSSLELGDSALYFCASSVVRNGRAGLRNEQFFGPGTRLTVL.